One sample yielded the 3 T cell receptor beta chains listed below, sequenced in a study of CD8 T cells in Susac syndrome. With random hexamers, reverse transcription was performed on about 0.45 to 1 ug of RNA. TCRdb recomputed calls from the immunoSEQ multiplex PCR reads with MiXCR, one row per CDR3 protein. The sample holds about 140,000 distinct CDR3 sequences, 90% to 97% seen once. Sequenced: CD4+ T cells from PBMCs. These receptor sequences come from a human donor with Susac syndrome.

The chain carries TRBV20-1 and TRBJ2-1, with no clear D. Germline V lookup: CDR1 DFQATT, CDR2 SNEGSKA (reference sequence). The CDR3 totals 11 residues. Trimming stripped 0 bases from V and 8 bases from J, with 5 bases between. The CDR3 region has the DNA TGCAGTGCTAGAGAGGCCTATGAGCAGTTCTTC. Translated: CSAREAYEQFF.

V is TRBV20-1 and J is TRBJ2-3, with TRBD1 as a possible D gene (6 bases). CDR3 size: 14 residues. CDR1 is DFQATT, CDR2 SNEGSKA, per germline (reference sequence). V shed 6 bases and J shed 3 bases, with 16 bases lying between them. CDR3 amino acids: CSAPRRGSTDTQYF. The CDR3 DNA reads TGCAGTGCACCTCGCAGGGGATCAACAGATACGCAGTATTTT.

This clonotype appeared once. This chain joins TRBV25-1 and TRBJ2-2; the D is unclear. Trimming took off 1 base at V and 4 bases at J, with 7 bases between the two ends. The germline V gene encodes CDR1 MGHDK and CDR2 SYGVNS. This CDR3 has 14 residues. DNA of the CDR3: TGTGCCAGCAGTGAATTGGCATTCACCGGGGAGCTGTTTTTT. As protein: CASSELAFTGELFF.